This record looks at one T cell receptor beta chain sequence and its context. The CDR3 loop spans 15 amino acids. The V gene's germline CDR1 is SGHTA and CDR2 FQGTGA. The ends lost 3 bases at V and 2 bases at J; junction bases unmatched: 7. The data stem from a study of type 1 and type 2 diabetes patients. Study in general: The whole study generated 18,976,912 paired-end reads.

No donor had another autoimmune disease or recent infection within four weeks. The PCR template was genomic DNA. A primer set of 30 forward and 13 reverse primers amplified the CDR3. Using its own MiXCR run on the multiplex PCR reads, TCRdb lists one record per CDR3 protein. The table records fewer than 300,000 distinct CDR3 sequences, 47% of them present only once. The clonotype was recovered from a man between 18 and 29 years old with type 2 diabetes. The sequencing input was peripheral blood mononuclear cells (PBMCs). This chain connects TRBV7-3 to TRBJ2-7; TRBD2 aligns across 7 bases. The CDR3 sequence is CASSFESGETYEQYF. CDR3 DNA: TGTGCCAGCAGCTTCGAAAGCGGGGAGACCTACGAGCAGTACTTC.